This TCR beta chain was obtained from a study of OX40 agonist ivuxolimab in advanced cancers. On the study more broadly: Three partial responders included one hepatocellular carcinoma patient and two cutaneous melanoma patients. Overall study findings and caveats: On average, a greater number of expanded clones characterised CD8+ T cells relative to CD4+. Both CD4+ and CD8+ T cell populations in blood had undergone clonal expansion by week 6 at 0.1 to 3.0 mg/kg. Clonal expansion among partial responders at 0.1-3.0 mg/kg ranked near the lowest.

Only one count was recorded for this clone. Its matching antigen is unknown. Trimming left V 2 bases short and J 4 bases short, with 15 bases between. Looked up from germline, CDR1 is GTSNPN and CDR2 is SVGIG (reference sequence). This CDR3 has 15 residues. Some clones are missing from TCRdb's copy, which holds only in-frame ones; the method was immunoSEQ multiplex PCR. This repertoire shows 55,000 to 80,000 clones, roughly nine tenths found once; its top ten account for about 1.1%. This specimen was CD4+ or CD8+ T cells sorted from blood, taken in a trial of the OX40 agonist ivuxolimab. The rearrangement joins TRBV30 to TRBJ1-3, with D tentatively TRBD1 (5 bases). The sequence derives from an adult with an advanced solid tumor such as melanoma, head and neck, liver or kidney cancer. The CDR3 nucleotides are TGTGCCTGGAGTTCTTGGGGGGTGGCAGGAAACACCATATATTTT. It specifies CAWSSWGVAGNTIYF.